Sequencing of this T cell receptor beta chain was carried out in a study of cytomegalovirus exposure and HLA in healthy donors (dated by TCRdb to the late 2010s). The study in broad terms: An earlier analysis of roughly 610 of the donors reported about 260 Gb of sequence data and 117 million unique TCR beta sequences obtained from roughly 180 million T cells. Around 330 gigabases of sequencing data and tens of millions of unique TCR sequences made up an early release that covered 500 to 650 HLA-typed donors. Of the 300 to 500 genotyped donors, less than 90% were placed in the genetic ancestry cluster associated with self-reported Caucasian donors. The study aimed to test whether signatures of past pathogen exposure could be identified by cataloging public T cell receptors. The study used immunosequencing to profile the T cell repertoires of some 600 subjects and linked those repertoires to cytomegalovirus serostatus. A separate validation cohort of approximately 120 different subjects was used in addition to the 666-subject first cohort. To predict cytomegalovirus infection status, the study combined high-throughput TCR immunosequencing, statistical association of individual TCRs with disease status, and machine learning. A later analysis re-examined previously published TCR beta repertoires from more than 650 donors and added high-resolution HLA genotyping to investigate patterns of TCR occurrence. The later analysis used no new phenotypic data to find candidate immune exposures, relying instead on TCR beta sequences and their occurrence across donors. An earlier analysis of 450 to 750 of the donors used high-throughput TCR beta sequencing to judge whether each TCR beta V gene segment behaved as functional or pseudogenic. Alongside the repertoire data, information on donor age, sex, ethnicity and CMV serostatus was compiled. A later genetic analysis used genome-wide SNP genotypes for about 65% of the roughly 700 donors, treating that subset as a discovery cohort. Every repertoire in the discovery cohort had been generated on one and the same sequencing platform. HLA typing covered class I and class II loci at four-digit resolution. Typing coverage varied by locus: roughly 620-630 donors for A, B, C, DRB1 and DQB1; 500 to 550 for DQA1; more than 600 for DPA1; approximately 490 for DPB1. Roughly 5 DR-DQ haplotypes were handled as single units for association and clustering, since linkage in the cohort was strong. Among roughly 400 genotyped donors of the cohort, an average of approximately 200,000 unique TCR beta nucleotide sequences was sequenced per donor, of which approximately 19% were non-productive. Here is what the overall study found, with its caveats: According to a later analysis, most CMV-associated TCR beta chains appeared to be HLA-restricted, and the HLA associations seemed to be driven largely by CMV exposure. The classifier was reported to diagnose cytomegalovirus status with high specificity and sensitivity in both the original and validation cohorts. A later genetic analysis associated a missense DCLRE1C variant with V-gene and J-gene trimming of TCR beta chains, and an independent cohort replicated the association. A cluster of highly shared sequence variants was judged likely to represent a technical artifact of the sequencing pipeline. HLA typing was unavailable for some donors at each locus, so association tests used only the typed subset. A further reported finding was that TCR beta sequences accurately predicted the HLA-A and HLA-B alleles for most subjects in the first cohort. A later genetic analysis reported fewer N-insertions in productive TCRs among donors in an Asian-associated ancestry cluster than the approximately 670-donor mean. In vitro tests confirmed that a few of the cytomegalovirus-associated TCR beta chains recognize cytomegalovirus antigens. At a false discovery rate of 0.05, a later analysis linked some 17,000 TCR beta sequences to specific HLA alleles. In this cohort, only TCR beta chains were sequenced, and detectable features were limited by the absence of alpha or paired-chain data. Broadly in line with IMGT annotations, most TCR beta V segments showed up in productive rearrangements about 90% or about 30% of the time in an earlier analysis of roughly 590 of the donors. According to a later analysis, TCR association rates differed among HLA loci, with DRB1 alleles showing the most associated TCRs and HLA-C alleles showing the fewest. Across donors, most TCR sequences were observed very rarely, whereas some public TCRs were present in many individuals. The presence/absence analyses assumed that sequencing depth was roughly uniform across donors, and that assumption may not be true. Because the 87-base-pair reads could not distinguish some IMGT-functional V segments, including TRBV6-2 and TRBV6-3, those segments were excluded. A total of fewer than 200 TCR beta chains were listed by the study as associated with cytomegalovirus. Correlated functional status among segregating V segments might be attributable to linkage disequilibrium, but an unknown experimental factor could not be ruled out. A later analysis reported that several top co-occurrence clusters appeared linked to parvovirus B19, influenza, CMV and Epstein-Barr virus. Because counts were too low, roughly 16 rarely observed V segments, including chromosome 9 orphons, were excluded from the earlier analysis of under 650 of the donors. When HLA alleles, especially DR and DQ, strongly co-occurred, TCR associations were difficult to assign to individual alleles. According to the authors, the approach could potentially be generalized to other disease states and immunological phenotypes. For the cohort, immune exposure information was limited to CMV serostatus. In a later analysis, HLA-associated TCR beta chains showed more clonal expansion and lower generation probabilities than non-associated chains that were equally common.

For this clone: There is no known antigen for this receptor. No per-base quality is available; no much larger clone lies one base away.

Libraries were made using the immunoSEQ multiplex PCR assay. For the multiplex PCR, a mixture combining 60 forward primers for TCR Vbeta segments and 13 reverse primers for TCR Jbeta segments was used. Amplification of the CDR3 region of rearranged TCR beta genes was performed with a multiplex PCR assay on genomic DNA. The Illumina HiSeq System was used to sequence the amplified TCR beta libraries as 87-base-pair reads. Per the original workflow: A later analysis tallied tens of millions of unique TCR beta chains across the 666 repertoires, and approximately 11 million of those chains were shared by two or more donors. To remove PCR and sequencing errors, raw reads were error-corrected and collapsed into unique sequences using a nearest-neighbor algorithm that merged closely related sequences. Alignment of CDR3 sequences to IMGT reference sequences was used to assign V, D and J gene segments. For a sequence to be retained, a match of at least six nucleotides was required to both a V gene segment and a J gene segment. Rearrangements were classified as productive when the CDR3 lacked stop codons and remained in frame with V and J, and all other rearrangements were classified as non-productive. Following IMGT convention, CDR3 was defined as the stretch from the second conserved V-encoded cysteine to the conserved J-encoded phenylalanine. Sequences without an unambiguous match to a single V gene segment were excluded from the earlier analysis of several hundred of the donors. In an earlier analysis of approximately 560 of the donors, a V segment was called functional when productive rearrangements were above 56.7%, and segregating when the standard deviation between donors exceeded 5%. A statistical classification framework was built for diagnosing cytomegalovirus status from the catalog of TCR beta chain sequences. V and J gene assignment, in a later analysis, came from comparing TCR nucleotide sequences with IMGT/GENE-DB human TR gene sequences. In a later analysis, CDR3 sequences and most-parsimonious VDJ recombination scenarios were assigned using the TCRdist pipeline. In a later analysis, each TCR beta chain was defined by its CDR3 amino acid sequence together with its V-gene family, and reads without a unique V-gene family were excluded. In a later analysis, several hundred highly shared, low-generation-probability nucleotide sequences were removed to address suspected cross-contamination and a sequencing artifact. For each public chain, a later analysis derived a clonal expansion index from normalized ranks of inferred template counts within each repertoire. In a later analysis, generation probabilities were computed using a VDJ recombination model fitted to out-of-frame rearrangements, and the results were checked against IGoR. In a later analysis, hypergeometric tests were used to score TCR-TCR, TCR-HLA and TCR-CMV co-occurrence, with a repertoire-size bias correction applied to TCR pairs. False discovery rates were estimated in a later analysis by permuting HLA or CMV assignments 20 times. In a later analysis, co-occurring TCRs were grouped with DBSCAN, and TCRdist sequence similarity was added when clustering was performed within HLA-allele-positive subsets. Co-occurrence clustering excluded repertoires with fewer than 30,000 or more than 120,000 public chains, plus five with anomalous nucleotide sharing. TCRdb mirrors the immuneACCESS table, restricted to in-frame sequences. Some clones are absent from its copies; in checked studies, under half trace to an unresolved V gene, and the reason for the others is unknown. The DNA gave D and trimming, while V, J and clone size come from that table. For this sample there are 90,000 to 140,000 clones; about three quarters appear just once. In total, the top ten clones hold about 5.8% of the sample.

The cohort consisted of some 670 healthy bone marrow donors. All cohort members were sampled while nominally healthy, although unrecorded immune exposures were likely present. The donor tested CMV seronegative, placing the donor among the roughly 350 seronegative members of the cohort. Every donor gave a peripheral blood sample, and the peripheral blood mononuclear cells from that sample were used for TCR beta sequencing. The Qiagen DNeasy Blood Extraction Kit was used to extract genomic DNA from the blood cell samples. According to the germline V gene (reference sequence), CDR1 reads LNHDA and CDR2 reads SQIVND. Its CDR3 holds 16 amino acids, cysteine through phenylalanine. Only the CDR3 part of the read is kept: 48 bases, read in frame from the first base. Trimming accounts for 9 bases at V and 1 base at J, while the number of junction bases matched to no gene is 12.

The receptor chain draws on TRBV19 and TRBJ2-3, with TRBD2 matching 8 junction bases. The sequenced sample was PBMCs. The TCR sequence derives from a male donor in good health and CMV-seronegative. The nucleotides read TGTGCCAGCCGGGTTGGGACTAGGAGTCGCACAGATACGCAGTATTTT. This sequence encodes CASRVGTRSRTDTQYF.